The 27 T cell receptor beta chains presented below share a single source sample, sequenced in a study of T cell changes during pregnancy in multiple sclerosis. Here immunoSEQ multiplex PCR was the method, and the copy in TCRdb shows in-frame clones only, minus some. The table has more than 30,000 clones, roughly 87% seen once. The source material was CD8+ T cells from peripheral blood mononuclear cells, sampled in the first trimester of pregnancy. The receptors come from a female donor with multiple sclerosis, enrolled in a pregnancy study.

The rearrangement joins TRBV25-1 to TRBJ2-7; D remains unclear. Germline CDR1 MGHDK, CDR2 SYGVNS. The CDR3 is 11 amino acids. V was trimmed by 5 bases and J by 5 bases, leaving 7 bases between them. The CDR3 region is CASSTRHEQYF. The CDR3 coding sequence is TGTGCCAGCAGTACTCGCCACGAGCAGTACTTC.

This rearrangement joins TRBV5-4 to TRBJ1-3; 7 positions agree with TRBD1. Germline CDR1 SGHNT, CDR2 YYREEE (reference sequence). This CDR3 spans 17 amino acids. Trimming removed 0 bases from V and 1 base from J; junction bases left unmatched: 7. CDR3 loop: CASSLAGAGGSGNTIYF. The CDR3 DNA reads as TGTGCCAGCAGCTTGGCAGGGGCAGGGGGTTCTGGAAACACCATATATTTT.

J is TRBJ2-1 and V is TRBV7-2; D is perhaps TRBD1 (7 bases). V was clipped by 4 bases and J by 11 bases, with 21 bases between them. CDR1 and CDR2 (germline): SGHTA, FQGNSA. CDR3 length: 15 residues. This CDR3 reads CASSSPYGGTVKQFF. CDR3 bases: TGTGCCAGCAGCTCACCCTATGGGGGGACAGTAAAGCAGTTCTTC.

The J gene is TRBJ2-7, the V gene TRBV5-1; possibly TRBD1 for D (6 bases). The V and J ends lost 8 bases and 0 bases respectively, with 12 bases between them. From germline, CDR1 is SGHRS and CDR2 YFSETQ. The CDR3 length is 13 residues. CDR3: CASQGQSSYEQYF. CDR3 nucleotides: TGCGCCAGTCAAGGACAGAGCTCCTACGAGCAGTACTTC.

This clone appeared a single time. The chain uses TRBV30 and TRBJ2-3; TRBD2 matches at 7 bases. V shed 1 base, J shed 0 bases, and the junction held 4 bases outside the gene matches. CDR1 and CDR2 from the germline V gene are GTSNPN and SVGIG (reference sequence). The CDR3 is 15 amino acids. CDR3 DNA: TGTGCCTGGAGTGCGACTAGCCCGAGCACAGATACGCAGTATTTT. Translating gives CAWSATSPSTDTQYF. Looking up the rest from reference TRBV30 and TRBJ2-3 gives the full variable domain: SQTIHQWPATLVQPVGSPLSLECTVEGTSNPNLYWYRQAAGRGLQLLFYSVGIGQISSEVPQNLSASRPQDRQFILSSKKLLLSDSGFYLCAWSATSPSTDTQYFGPGTRLTVL.

This clone was picked up a small number of times. The J gene is TRBJ2-3, the V gene TRBV9, with D perhaps TRBD2 (5 bases). This CDR3 region has 15 residues. The ends were cut back, 0 bases at V and 1 base at J, with 9 bases in the middle. Germline CDR1 reads SGDLS; CDR2 reads YYNGEE. This CDR3 is CASSVVGVGTDTQYF. The CDR3, as DNA: TGTGCCAGCAGCGTAGTCGGGGTCGGCACAGATACGCAGTATTTT.

V usage is TRBV19 and J usage is TRBJ1-5; a possible D gene is TRBD1 (6 bases). The ends were cut back, 3 bases at V and 6 bases at J, with 15 bases in the middle. Germline V gives CDR1 LNHDA, CDR2 SQIVND (reference sequence). CDR3 length equals 15 residues. CDR3 sequence: CASSIKDSPSQPQHF. CDR3 bases: TGTGCCAGTAGTATTAAGGACAGCCCCTCTCAGCCCCAGCATTTT.

V gene TRBV6-5 combines with J gene TRBJ1-4, with unresolved D. Germline V gene lookup returns CDR1 MNHEY and CDR2 SVGAGI. This CDR3 has 14 residues. Deletions cut 6 bases from V and 7 bases from J, with 15 bases between. DNA of the CDR3: TGTGCCAGCAGCCTCGGACCACGGGGTGAAAAACTGTTTTTT. Amino acid sequence: CASSLGPRGEKLFF.

The V and J genes are TRBV5-1 and TRBJ2-3, with no clear D. The CDR3 spans 15 residues. Germline CDR1 reads SGHRS; CDR2 reads YFSETQ. V was shortened by 1 base and J by 0 bases, with 9 bases between the two germline ends. CDR3 coding DNA: TGCGCCAGCAGCTTGAAGAGTACTAGCACAGATACGCAGTATTTT. This gives the protein CASSLKSTSTDTQYF.

The V and J genes are TRBV23-1 and TRBJ1-5, with TRBD1 identical over 8 bases. TRBV23-1 carries the ORF label, with uncertain function. V was pared by 8 bases and J by 2 bases, with 8 bases of the junction left unmatched. The CDR3 is 15 residues long. The CDR3 sequence: CASGTDRGGNQPQHF. The CDR3 region has the DNA TGCGCCAGCGGAACCGACAGGGGCGGCAATCAGCCCCAGCATTTT.

The chain is built from TRBV9 and TRBJ2-7, with unresolved D. This CDR3 has 15 amino acids. V shed 2 bases and J shed 1 base, with 13 bases lying between them. The germline CDR1 and CDR2 sequences are SGDLS and YYNGEE. The CDR3 loop reads CASSVTHQPSYEQYF. DNA of the CDR3: TGTGCCAGCAGCGTCACTCACCAACCGTCCTACGAGCAGTACTTC.

The rearrangement links TRBV7-3 to TRBJ2-2; D is undetermined. This CDR3 has 15 amino acids. The germline V and J ends were trimmed by 5 bases and 1 base, with 11 bases remaining between them. The V gene's germline CDR1 is SGHTA and CDR2 FQGTGA. The chain's CDR3 is CASSLRERNTGELFF. CDR3 DNA: TGTGCCAGCAGCCTACGTGAAAGGAACACCGGGGAGCTGTTTTTT.

A few counts support this clone. This chain connects TRBV7-6 to TRBJ2-1, with D unclear. The CDR3 length is 15 residues. Germline CDR1 reads SGHVS; CDR2 reads FNYEAQ. Trimming took 0 bases from V and 2 from J, leaving 8 bases between them. The CDR3 bases are TGTGCCAGCAGCTTAGCGGAGCTAGCCTACAATGAGCAGTTCTTC. Protein: CASSLAELAYNEQFF.

CDR3 sequence reads: CASREVGYTF. The CDR3, as DNA: TGTGCCAGCAGAGAGGTGGGCTACACCTTC. The chain uses TRBV28 and TRBJ1-2, with D hard to call. This CDR3 is 10 amino acids long. From germline, CDR1 is MDHEN and CDR2 SYDVKM. Trimming removed 6 bases at V and 8 bases at J, with 7 bases between.

The V gene is TRBV7-9, the J gene TRBJ2-3; 10 nucleotides agree with TRBD1. Germline lookup yields CDR1 SEHNR and CDR2 FQNEAQ (reference sequence). V was pared by 5 bases and J by 2 bases, with 4 bases of the junction left unmatched. The CDR3 is 15 amino acids. The CDR3 nucleotides read TGTGCCAGCAGCCGGGACAGGGGTATCACAGATACGCAGTATTTT. This codes for CASSRDRGITDTQYF.

The chain is built from TRBV27 and TRBJ1-5, with D hard to call. V was trimmed by 2 bases and J by 2 bases, leaving 13 bases between them. CDR1 is MNHEY and CDR2 is SMNVEV in the germline V gene (reference sequence). The CDR3 has 16 amino acids. DNA for the CDR3: TGTGCCAGCAGTTTACTCAGGCCGGGAGGCAATCAGCCCCAGCATTTT. This gives the protein CASSLLRPGGNQPQHF.

The V call is TRBV27, the J call TRBJ1-5; D is unresolved. The CDR3 has 15 residues. Trimming stripped 6 bases from V and 5 bases from J, with 17 bases between. Germline V gene sequence: CDR1 MNHEY, CDR2 SMNVEV (reference sequence). The CDR3 nucleotides are TGTGCCAGCAGATTGACACGACAAGTGGATCAGCCCCAGCATTTT. It encodes CASRLTRQVDQPQHF.

This chain uses TRBV27 with TRBJ2-4, with D perhaps TRBD2 (5 bases). Germline V CDR1 and CDR2: MNHEY, SMNVEV (reference sequence). With 5 bases removed from V and 8 bases from J, the gap between germline ends came to 16 bases. There are 14 residues in the CDR3. Here the CDR3 reads CASSPGYHRDIQYF. As DNA, the CDR3 is TGTGCCAGCAGTCCGGGGTATCACCGGGACATTCAGTACTTC.

V and J are TRBV28 and TRBJ2-7; 8 bases map to TRBD1. CDR1 is MDHEN and CDR2 is SYDVKM in the germline V gene. The CDR3 runs to 17 residues. V lost 2 bases, J lost 0 bases, and 9 bases stayed unmatched. CDR3: CASSLRRGTGPSYEQYF. The CDR3 coding sequence is TGTGCCAGCAGTTTACGTCGGGGGACAGGCCCCTCCTACGAGCAGTACTTC.

J is TRBJ2-7 and V is TRBV30; 9 bases agree with TRBD2. Looked up from germline, CDR1 is GTSNPN and CDR2 is SVGIG (reference sequence). The CDR3 runs 14 residues. The trim removed 0 bases at V and 5 bases at J, leaving 5 bases unmatched. Here the CDR3 DNA reads TGTGCCTGGAGTGTACCGGCTAGCGGGGACGAGCAGTACTTC. Protein sequence: CAWSVPASGDEQYF.

The V call is TRBV9, the J call TRBJ2-1; possibly TRBD1 for D (5 bases). The length of the CDR3 is 14 residues. Per germline, CDR1 SGDLS and CDR2 YYNGEE. V was cut by 5 bases and J by 3 bases, with 12 bases left in between. The CDR3 DNA reads as TGTGCCAGCAGTACAGGACGAGACTACAATGAGCAGTTCTTC. Translating it yields CASSTGRDYNEQFF.

V and J are TRBV5-1 and TRBJ2-7; D gene ambiguous. V gave up 0 bases and J gave up 0 bases, with 10 bases separating them. Germline loops: CDR1 SGHRS, CDR2 YFSETQ. The CDR3 loop spans 15 amino acids. CDR3 region: CASSLEQVTSYEQYF. DNA for the CDR3: TGCGCCAGCAGCTTGGAGCAGGTTACCTCCTACGAGCAGTACTTC.

The chain combines TRBV4-3 with TRBJ1-2; no firm D call. The germline V gene encodes CDR1 LGHNA and CDR2 YSLEER. The CDR3 covers 13 residues. Trimming removed 1 base from V and 3 bases from J, with 6 bases in between. CDR3 region: CASSQGQHYGYTF. CDR3 coding DNA: TGCGCCAGCAGCCAAGGACAACACTATGGCTACACCTTC.

The chain has TRBV10-3 and TRBJ1-2; 7 bases match TRBD1. The J segment lost 3 bases and the V segment lost 3 bases, leaving 10 bases of the junction unmatched. Germline CDR1 and CDR2: ENHRY and SYGVKD. CDR3 size: 16 residues. Here the CDR3 DNA reads TGTGCCATCAGTGATGGGACCGACAGGGAAGACTATGGCTACACCTTC. Translated: CAISDGTDREDYGYTF.

This sequence joins TRBV27 and TRBJ2-7; 9 positions agree with TRBD1. This CDR3 region has 14 residues. V was pared by 5 bases and J by 1 base, with 3 bases of the junction left unmatched. Germline lookup yields CDR1 MNHEY and CDR2 SMNVEV (reference sequence). This CDR3 reads CASSRTGVSYEQYF. In DNA, the CDR3 is TGTGCCAGCAGTCGGACAGGGGTGTCCTACGAGCAGTACTTC.

This chain links TRBV5-6 with TRBJ2-5; a weak D match, TRBD2 (5 bases). V lost 4 bases and J 2 bases, leaving 15 bases between the germline ends. The CDR3 contains 15 residues. Germline CDR1 and CDR2: SGHDT and YYEEEE. CDR3 nucleotide sequence: TGTGCCAGCAGCCGAAAATCCGGCGGGCAAGAGACCCAGTACTTC. Protein sequence: CASSRKSGGQETQYF.

The V gene is TRBV6-5, the J gene TRBJ1-1, with TRBD1 as a possible D gene (5 bases). In germline, CDR1 is MNHEY, CDR2 SVGAGI. The CDR3 spans 14 residues. Trimming took 4 bases from V and 5 from J, leaving 14 bases between them. The CDR3 here is CASSLSQGPTEAFF. As DNA, the CDR3 is TGTGCCAGCAGTTTATCCCAGGGCCCGACTGAAGCTTTCTTT.